The 29 T cell receptor beta chains given below trace back to one sample, sequenced in a study of blood T cells in healthy people across ages (dated by TCRdb to about 2015). Libraries came from 5' RACE. The listed sequencing device is Illumina HiSeq 2500. A second PCR of about 7 to 12 cycles was performed with a sample-barcoded 5' primer and a J-beta primer mix. Clones were called with MiXCR by TCRdb after fastp trimmed the public reads at Q25, and only in-frame beta chains were retained. Rows with a matching CDR3 protein are joined into one entry that keeps the most common DNA and genes. For this sample the table gives around 780,000 distinct CDR3 sequences, of which 20% to 30% were detected only once. The ten largest clones add up to less than 3.5% of the sample. The sample was also reused in another study, on T cells of mothers and their children.

The sample comprised blood. These receptors were obtained from a boy aged 5-17 years in good health.

The V call is TRBV6-5, the J call TRBJ2-3; D gene uncertain. Per the germline V gene, CDR1 is MNHEY and CDR2 is SVGAGI. The V end lost 5 bases, the J end lost 1 base, and 13 bases lay between the germline ends. The length of the CDR3 is 15 residues. This CDR3 reads CASSLYWSGTDTQYF. Written as DNA, the CDR3 is TGTGCCAGCAGTCTATACTGGTCCGGCACAGATACGCAGTATTTT.

The CDR3 loop reads CSATSAHYEQYF. CDR3 in DNA: TGCAGTGCTACTAGCGCACACTACGAGCAGTACTTC. The chain combines TRBV20-1 with TRBJ2-5, with a tentative D call TRBD2 (6 bases). The assigned J gene may be wrong: the sequence end matches TRBJ2-7 better. CDR1 is DFQATT, CDR2 SNEGSKA, per germline (reference sequence). The CDR3 spans 12 residues.

In this sample, this clonotype turned up a few times. The chain has TRBV4-2 and TRBJ2-2, with D perhaps matching TRBD1 or TRBD2 (5 bases each). This CDR3 is built from 15 residues. Germline lookup yields CDR1 LGHNA and CDR2 YNFKEQ. The V gene lost 6 bases and the J gene lost 5 bases, with 16 bases spanning the gap. In DNA, the CDR3 is TGTGCCAGCAGGAAAGGGGCCAGGGAGACCGGGGAGCTGTTTTTT. Protein sequence: CASRKGARETGELFF.

The genes are TRBV9 and TRBJ2-1; the D gene is possibly TRBD2 (6 bases). From germline, CDR1 is SGDLS and CDR2 YYNGEE. V shed 0 bases and J shed 1 base, with 11 bases lying between them. This CDR3 has 16 amino acids. For the CDR3, the DNA is TGTGCCAGCAGCGTAGTCGCGGGGAGTTCCTACAATGAGCAGTTCTTC. Protein: CASSVVAGSSYNEQFF.

The J gene is TRBJ1-2, the V gene TRBV7-2; TRBD1 matches at 9 bases. The germline V gene has CDR1 SGHTA and CDR2 FQGNSA. The J segment lost 4 bases and the V segment lost 3 bases, leaving 3 bases of the junction unmatched. The CDR3 length is 14 residues. CDR3 nucleotides: TGTGCCAGCAGCTTCACAGGGGGCCCCTATGGCTACACCTTC. Protein: CASSFTGGPYGYTF.

The CDR3 is CASSPRRDRAEKLFF. The CDR3 bases are TGTGCCAGCAGCCCGCGCCGGGACAGGGCTGAAAAACTGTTTTTT. J is TRBJ1-4 and V is TRBV14; TRBD1 matches at 9 bases. The CDR3 loop spans 15 amino acids. V shed 4 bases, J shed 7 bases, and the junction held 7 bases outside the gene matches. Per germline, CDR1 SGHDN and CDR2 FVKESK.

This clonotype was observed a handful of times. The chain joins TRBV12-3 or TRBV12-4 to TRBJ2-5; D might be TRBD1 or TRBD2, each matching 5 bases. V was shortened by 4 bases and J by 5 bases, with 11 bases between the two germline ends. This CDR3 comprises 13 residues. CDR3 nucleotide sequence: TGTGCCAGCAGTTCCGGGACGGCGGAGACCCAGTACTTC. Its protein product is CASSSGTAETQYF.

Points on this clonotype: Germline and junction disagree at one end, which may indicate a read error. V and J are TRBV5-1 and TRBJ1-2; no clear D. In germline, CDR1 is SGHRS, CDR2 YFSETQ. This CDR3 is built from 12 residues. The CDR3 DNA reads TGTGCCAGCAGCTTAGCTGGGGATGGCTACACCTTC. It encodes CASSLAGDGYTF. The variable domain in full, with the rest retrieved from reference TRBV5-1 and TRBJ1-2, is KAGVTQTPRYLIKTRGQQVTLSCSPISGHRSVSWYQQTPGQGLQFLFEYFSETQRNKGNFPGRFSGRQFSNSRSEMNVSTLELGDSALYLCASSLAGDGYTFGSGTRLTVV.

This clonotype was detected many times. The chain employs TRBV5-1 and TRBJ2-7; 7 bases map to TRBD1. CDR1 is SGHRS and CDR2 is YFSETQ in the germline V gene. V shed 4 bases, J shed 3 bases, and the junction held 7 bases outside the gene matches. The CDR3 extends over 14 amino acids. The CDR3 nucleotides are TGCGCCAGCAGCCCAGGGACAGCCTTCTACGAGCAGTACTTC. This gives the protein CASSPGTAFYEQYF.

V and J are TRBV14 and TRBJ2-1, with 10 nucleotides matching TRBD2. V trimming: 0 bases; J trimming: 2 bases; junction bases outside the gene matches: 7. The CDR3 covers 18 residues. Germline-derived CDR1 and CDR2 are SGHDN and FVKESK. This CDR3 is CASSQEMVSGGPYNEQFF. In DNA form, the CDR3 reads TGTGCCAGCAGCCAAGAGATGGTTAGCGGGGGGCCCTACAATGAGCAGTTCTTC.

This clonotype was recorded a few times. The gene calls are TRBV4-1 and TRBJ2-2, with 12 bases that match TRBD1. This CDR3 has 16 amino acids. The V and J ends lost 1 base and 5 bases, in that order; junction bases with no gene match: 2. Per the germline V gene, CDR1 is MGHRA and CDR2 is YSYEKL. CDR3 sequence (DNA): TGCGCCAGCAGCCAAGGGGACAGGGGGCGAACCGGGGAGCTGTTTTTT. Protein sequence: CASSQGDRGRTGELFF.

The genes are TRBV29-1 and TRBJ1-4; no reliable D call. V lost 4 bases, J lost 0 bases, and 9 bases lay in between. This CDR3 region has 14 residues. The germline CDR1 and CDR2 sequences are SQVTM and ANQGSEA. The CDR3 protein is CSVVLDATNEKLFF. Here the CDR3 DNA reads TGCAGCGTTGTGTTGGATGCAACTAATGAAAAACTGTTTTTT.

V and J are TRBV7-9 and TRBJ2-2, with TRBD1 identical over 9 bases. Germline-derived CDR1 and CDR2 are SEHNR and FQNEAQ (reference sequence). The CDR3 runs to 15 residues. V was pared by 5 bases and J by 9 bases, with 10 bases of the junction left unmatched. CDR3 region: CASSPTGGVVRELFF. CDR3 coding DNA: TGTGCCAGCAGCCCGACAGGGGGGGTCGTGCGGGAGCTGTTTTTT.

The chain's CDR3 is CASGLVLAGGSRTQYF. CDR3 nucleotides: TGTGCTAGTGGTTTGGTACTAGCGGGGGGTTCTCGGACCCAGTACTTC. The J gene is TRBJ2-5, the V gene TRBV12-5; the match to TRBD2 covers 12 bases. The CDR3 is made up of 16 amino acids. Per the germline V gene, CDR1 is LGHNT and CDR2 is FRNRAP. V lost 0 bases, J lost 7 bases, and 6 bases stayed unmatched.

The chain links TRBV20-1 to TRBJ1-4; TRBD1 matches at 8 bases. V lost 5 bases and J lost 6; bases outside the gene matches: 8. The CDR3 length is 14 residues. Per germline, CDR1 DFQATT and CDR2 SNEGSKA (reference sequence). The CDR3 protein is CSAGQGAGDEKLFF. CDR3 bases: TGCAGTGCTGGTCAGGGGGCAGGGGATGAAAAACTGTTTTTT.

V gene TRBV20-1 combines with J gene TRBJ2-5; D may be TRBD2 (6 bases). This CDR3 is 12 amino acids long. Germline V gene data show CDR1 as DFQATT and CDR2 as SNEGSKA (reference sequence). The V and J ends lost 1 base and 7 bases respectively, with 10 bases between them. CDR3 residues: CSARVAEGTQYF. Here the CDR3 DNA reads TGCAGTGCTAGAGTGGCGGAGGGGACCCAGTACTTC.

The chain recombines TRBV27 with TRBJ2-7, with 7 bases fitting TRBD1. The J segment lost 7 bases and the V segment lost 5 bases, leaving 5 bases of the junction unmatched. The CDR3 spans 12 residues. Germline loops: CDR1 MNHEY, CDR2 SMNVEV (reference sequence). The CDR3 nucleotides read TGTGCCAGCAGTGGGACAGCCCTAGAGCAGTACTTC. Translated: CASSGTALEQYF.

This clonotype was detected a few times. The rearrangement uses TRBV7-6 and TRBJ1-1; 8 nucleotides agree with TRBD1. CDR1 SGHVS and CDR2 FNYEAQ come from the germline V gene. J lost 1 base, V lost 5 bases, and 6 bases had no gene match. CDR3 length equals 15 residues. CDR3 bases: TGTGCCAGCAGCGAATCGACAGGGGCGAACACTGAAGCTTTCTTT. Translating gives CASSESTGANTEAFF.

This chain connects TRBV20-1 to TRBJ1-2; weak D call: TRBD1 (6 bases). The CDR3 length is 13 residues. Germline V CDR1 and CDR2: DFQATT, SNEGSKA (reference sequence). V was pared by 5 bases and J by 8 bases, with 18 bases between. This chain's CDR3 is CSAYLWGGEGYTF. CDR3 nucleotides: TGCAGTGCTTATCTGTGGGGGGGCGAAGGCTACACCTTC.

There are a few counts of this clonotype. The chain combines TRBV5-1 with TRBJ1-1, with D perhaps TRBD1 (5 bases). This CDR3 comprises 14 residues. Germline V lookup: CDR1 SGHRS, CDR2 YFSETQ. The V and J ends lost 0 bases and 3 bases respectively, with 9 bases between them. CDR3 coding DNA: TGCGCCAGCAGCTTGGAGGGGATTTACACTGAAGCTTTCTTT. This gives the protein CASSLEGIYTEAFF.

The table lists this clonotype with a few counts. In nucleotides, the CDR3 is TGTGCCAGCAGCCAAGAAGGGGTCAGCTCCTACGAGCAGTACTTC. Protein: CASSQEGVSSYEQYF. V usage is TRBV3-1 and J usage is TRBJ2-7; D might be TRBD1 (5 bases). The CDR3 contains 15 residues. Germline assignment: CDR1 LGHDT and CDR2 YNNKEL (reference sequence). Trimming stripped 0 bases from V and 0 bases from J, with 9 bases between.

J is TRBJ2-3 and V is TRBV7-9; D uncertain. This CDR3 spans 16 amino acids. Germline assignment: CDR1 SEHNR and CDR2 FQNEAQ (reference sequence). V was cut by 7 bases and J by 6 bases, with 23 bases left in between. The CDR3 spells CASIPWGGRFTDTQYF. CDR3 DNA sequence: TGTGCCAGCATCCCCTGGGGTGGAAGATTCACGGATACGCAGTATTTT. Full variable domain (outside the CDR3, taken from reference TRBV7-9 and TRBJ2-3): DTGVSQNPRHKITKRGQNVTFRCDPISEHNRLYWYRQTLGQGPEFLTYFQNEAQLEKSRLLSDRFSAERPKGSFSTLEIQRTEQGDSAMYLCASIPWGGRFTDTQYFGPGTRLTVL.

The J gene is TRBJ1-2, the V gene TRBV5-5; D not resolved. V lost 0 bases and J lost 1, with 7 bases in between. The CDR3 consists of 14 residues. Germline V gene lookup returns CDR1 SGHKS and CDR2 YYEKEE (reference sequence). The CDR3: CASSLALSNYGYTF. The CDR3 bases are TGTGCCAGCAGCTTGGCCTTGAGTAACTATGGCTACACCTTC.

The gene calls are TRBV20-1 and TRBJ2-4; no definite D call. The CDR3 totals 10 residues. The germline V gene has CDR1 DFQATT and CDR2 SNEGSKA (reference sequence). Trimming shortened V by 1 base and J by 6 bases, and 1 base separated the two germline ends. CDR3 DNA: TGCAGTGCTAGAGGAAACATTCAGTACTTC. It specifies CSARGNIQYF.

V usage is TRBV9 and J usage is TRBJ2-5; unclear D gene. Trimming cost V 4 bases and J 5 bases, with 12 bases left between them. Germline CDR1 is SGDLS and CDR2 is YYNGEE. This CDR3 region has 13 residues. The CDR3 sequence: CASSSSPLETQYF. The CDR3 region has the DNA TGTGCCAGCAGCTCGTCCCCGTTGGAGACCCAGTACTTC.

This clonotype was detected only a few times. The rearrangement uses TRBV28 and TRBJ2-2, with D perhaps matching TRBD1 or TRBD2 (5 bases each). CDR1 is MDHEN, CDR2 SYDVKM, per germline. Trimming took off 4 bases at V and 2 bases at J, with 8 bases between the two ends. The CDR3 contains 14 residues. This CDR3 is CASSWGSNTGELFF. The CDR3 DNA sequence: TGTGCCAGCAGTTGGGGGAGTAACACCGGGGAGCTGTTTTTT.

The genes are TRBV10-3 and TRBJ2-5; D is possibly TRBD1 (6 bases). The tail of the sequence fits TRBJ2-1 better, so the J call may be wrong. Germline values: CDR1 ENHRY, CDR2 SYGVKD. This CDR3 spans 16 amino acids. CDR3 amino acids: CAISRTAPGSANEQFF. In nucleotides, the CDR3 is TGTGCCATCAGCCGGACAGCCCCGGGGTCTGCCAATGAGCAGTTCTTC.

This clonotype was observed a single time. CDR3 sequence reads: CAISLGGAGETQYF. CDR3 in DNA: TGTGCCATCAGTCTAGGGGGGGCAGGGGAGACCCAGTACTTC. The chain uses TRBV10-3 and TRBJ2-5; D is possibly TRBD2 (7 bases). CDR1 ENHRY and CDR2 SYGVKD come from the germline V gene. The length of the CDR3 is 14 residues. V lost 5 bases and J lost 5, with 15 bases in between.

This clonotype has more than one count but fewer than ten. The CDR3 loop reads CASSQLNTDTQYF. For the CDR3, the DNA is TGTGCCAGCAGTCAATTGAACACAGATACGCAGTATTTT. The V call is TRBV12-3 or TRBV12-4, the J call TRBJ2-3; no clear D gene. This CDR3 region has 13 residues. Trimming removed 5 bases from V and 2 bases from J, with 8 bases in between.